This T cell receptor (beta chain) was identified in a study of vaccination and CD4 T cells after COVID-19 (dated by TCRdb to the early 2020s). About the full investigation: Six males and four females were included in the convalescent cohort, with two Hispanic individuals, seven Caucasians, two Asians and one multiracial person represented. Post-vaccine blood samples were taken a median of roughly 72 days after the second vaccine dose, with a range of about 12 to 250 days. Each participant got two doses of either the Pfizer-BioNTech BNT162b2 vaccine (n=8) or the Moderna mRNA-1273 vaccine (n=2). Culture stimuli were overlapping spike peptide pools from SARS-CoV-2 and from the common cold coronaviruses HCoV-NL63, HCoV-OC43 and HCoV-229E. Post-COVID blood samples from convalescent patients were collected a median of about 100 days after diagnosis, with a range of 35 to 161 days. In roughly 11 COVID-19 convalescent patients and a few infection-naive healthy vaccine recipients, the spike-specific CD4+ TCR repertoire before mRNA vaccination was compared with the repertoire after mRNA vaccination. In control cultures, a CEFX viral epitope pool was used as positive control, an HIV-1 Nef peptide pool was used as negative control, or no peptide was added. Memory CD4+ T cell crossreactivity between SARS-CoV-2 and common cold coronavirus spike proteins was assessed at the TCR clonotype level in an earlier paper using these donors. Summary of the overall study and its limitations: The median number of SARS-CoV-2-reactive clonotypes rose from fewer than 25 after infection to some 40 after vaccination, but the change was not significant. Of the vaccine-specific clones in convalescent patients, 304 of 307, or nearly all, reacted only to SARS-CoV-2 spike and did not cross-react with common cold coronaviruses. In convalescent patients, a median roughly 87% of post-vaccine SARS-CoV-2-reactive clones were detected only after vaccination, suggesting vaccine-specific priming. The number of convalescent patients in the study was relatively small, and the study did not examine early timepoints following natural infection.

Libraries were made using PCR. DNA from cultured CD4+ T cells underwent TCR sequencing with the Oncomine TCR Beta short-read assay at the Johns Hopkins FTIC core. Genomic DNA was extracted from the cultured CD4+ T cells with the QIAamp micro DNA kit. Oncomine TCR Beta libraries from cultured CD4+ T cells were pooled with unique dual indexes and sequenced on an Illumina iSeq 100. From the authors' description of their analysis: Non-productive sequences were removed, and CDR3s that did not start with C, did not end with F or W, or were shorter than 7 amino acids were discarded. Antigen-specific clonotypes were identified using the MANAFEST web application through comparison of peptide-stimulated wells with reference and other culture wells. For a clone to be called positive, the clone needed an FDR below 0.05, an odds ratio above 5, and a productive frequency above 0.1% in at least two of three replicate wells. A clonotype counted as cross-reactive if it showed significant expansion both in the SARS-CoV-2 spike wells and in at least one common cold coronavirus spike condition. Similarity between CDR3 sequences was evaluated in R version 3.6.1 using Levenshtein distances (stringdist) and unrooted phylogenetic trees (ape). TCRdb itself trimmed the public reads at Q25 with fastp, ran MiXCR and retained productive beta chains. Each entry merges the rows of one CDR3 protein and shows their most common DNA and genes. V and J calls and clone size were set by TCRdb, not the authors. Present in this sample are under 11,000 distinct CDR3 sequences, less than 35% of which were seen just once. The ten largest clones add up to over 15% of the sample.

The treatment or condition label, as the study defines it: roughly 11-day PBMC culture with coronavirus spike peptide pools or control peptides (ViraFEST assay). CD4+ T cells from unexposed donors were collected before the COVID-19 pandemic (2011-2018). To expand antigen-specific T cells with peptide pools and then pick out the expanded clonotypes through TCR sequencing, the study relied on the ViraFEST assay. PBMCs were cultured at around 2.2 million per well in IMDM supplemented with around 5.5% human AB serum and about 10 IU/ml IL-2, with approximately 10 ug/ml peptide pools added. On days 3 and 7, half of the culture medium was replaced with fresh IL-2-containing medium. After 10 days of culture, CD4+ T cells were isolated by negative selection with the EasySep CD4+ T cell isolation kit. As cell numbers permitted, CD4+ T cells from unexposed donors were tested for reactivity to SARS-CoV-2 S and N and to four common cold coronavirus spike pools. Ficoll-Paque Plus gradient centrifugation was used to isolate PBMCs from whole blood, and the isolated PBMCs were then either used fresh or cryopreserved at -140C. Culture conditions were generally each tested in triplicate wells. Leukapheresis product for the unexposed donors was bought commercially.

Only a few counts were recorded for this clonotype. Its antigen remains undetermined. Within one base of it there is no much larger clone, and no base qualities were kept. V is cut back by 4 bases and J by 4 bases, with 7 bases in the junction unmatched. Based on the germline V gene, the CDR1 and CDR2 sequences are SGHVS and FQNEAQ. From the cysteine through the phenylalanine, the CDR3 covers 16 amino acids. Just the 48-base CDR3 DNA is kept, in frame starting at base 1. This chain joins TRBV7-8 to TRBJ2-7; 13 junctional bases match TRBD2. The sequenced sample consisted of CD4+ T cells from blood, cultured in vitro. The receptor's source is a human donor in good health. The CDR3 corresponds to CASSSSGTSGKYEQYF. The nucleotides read TGTGCCAGCAGCTCGTCCGGGACTAGCGGGAAATACGAGCAGTACTTC.